The clone carrying this T cell receptor (beta chain) occurred a few times. These data come from a study of CD8+CD57+ T cells in acquired aplastic anemia. Overall study: Roughly 3 ug was the average amount of DNA from sorted CD4+ and CD8+ cells.

Profiling that covered TCR beta VDJ and CDR3 relied on genomic DNA as its template. TCRdb reprocessed the reads via MiXCR and lists one record per CDR3 protein. The sample lists under 200,000 distinct CDR3 sequences, around 52% occurring once. This CDR3 contains 16 residues. Trimming took 7 bases from V and 4 from J, leaving 20 bases between them. Germline V CDR1 and CDR2: LGHNT, FRNRAP. For sequencing, patients were chosen who had shown expansion of CD8+CD57+ cells by flow cytometry. Severe acquired aplastic anemia affected all patients. V is TRBV12-5 and J is TRBJ2-1, with D possibly TRBD2 on 6 matching bases. Sample: sorted CD4+, CD8+, or CD8+CD57+ T cells (not recorded which) from PBMCs. This clonotype was sampled from a human donor with aplastic anemia. The CDR3 DNA follows: TGTGCTAGTGCCACCGCGGGGCGGGGCAATTACAATGAGCAGTTCTTC. Translated: CASATAGRGNYNEQFF.